This TCR beta chain originates from a study of T-cell memory formation after mild COVID-19. Via MiXCR, TCRdb re-called the 5' RACE reads, giving one row per CDR3 protein. The repertoire holds hundreds of thousands of distinct CDR3 sequences, with roughly 25% as singletons. The sample taken for sequencing was PBMCs or a T cell subset sorted from them (not recorded which). The source is an adult woman who had mild COVID-19 (a few samples of this study predate the infection). Cell type and time point are not known.

This clonotype was counted a few times. The chain couples TRBV7-9 to TRBJ2-3; D unresolved. Trimming stripped 1 base from V and 2 bases from J, with 7 bases between. Germline V CDR1 and CDR2: SEHNR, FQNEAQ (reference sequence). This CDR3 is built from 14 residues. The CDR3 sequence is CASSLVTPTDTQYF. CDR3 bases: TGTGCCAGCAGCTTAGTCACCCCCACAGATACGCAGTATTTT. The full variable domain, completed using reference TRBV7-9 and TRBJ2-3, is DTGVSQNPRHKITKRGQNVTFRCDPISEHNRLYWYRQTLGQGPEFLTYFQNEAQLEKSRLLSDRFSAERPKGSFSTLEIQRTEQGDSAMYLCASSLVTPTDTQYFGPGTRLTVL.